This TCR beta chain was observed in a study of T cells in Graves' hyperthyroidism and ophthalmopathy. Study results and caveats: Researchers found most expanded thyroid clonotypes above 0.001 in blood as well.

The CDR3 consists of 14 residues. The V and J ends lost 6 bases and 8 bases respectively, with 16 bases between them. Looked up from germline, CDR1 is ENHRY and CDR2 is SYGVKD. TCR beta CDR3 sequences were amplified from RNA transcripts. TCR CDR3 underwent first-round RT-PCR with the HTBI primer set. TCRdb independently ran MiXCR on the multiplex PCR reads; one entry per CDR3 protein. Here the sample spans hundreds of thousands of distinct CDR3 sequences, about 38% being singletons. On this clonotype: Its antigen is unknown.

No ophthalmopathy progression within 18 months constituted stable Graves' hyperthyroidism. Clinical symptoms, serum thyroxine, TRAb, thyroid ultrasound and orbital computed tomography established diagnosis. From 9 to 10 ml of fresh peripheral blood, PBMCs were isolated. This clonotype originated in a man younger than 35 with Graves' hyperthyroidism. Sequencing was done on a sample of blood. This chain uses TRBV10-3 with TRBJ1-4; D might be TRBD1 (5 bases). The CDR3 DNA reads TGTGCCATCAGCAGTTTCCAGGGAGGAGAAAAACTGTTTTTT. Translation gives CAISSFQGGEKLFF.